These 25 T cell receptor beta chains originate from one sample sequenced in a study of T cell responses to AZD1222 COVID-19 vaccine. Produced via immunoSEQ multiplex PCR; TCRdb's table is partial and in-frame only. The data contain approximately 130,000 clones, over 85% of them singletons. The sequenced sample was peripheral blood, obtained on day 0 of AZD1222 vaccination. These receptors were obtained from an adult in good health.

The gene calls are TRBV7-6 and TRBJ2-7; 10 nucleotides agree with TRBD2. Germline values: CDR1 SGHVS, CDR2 FNYEAQ. J was trimmed by 1 base and V by 5 bases; bases with no gene match: 5. This CDR3 has 15 residues. CDR3 DNA: TGTGCCAGCAGCCCCCGGACTAGCGGTTCCTACGAGCAGTACTTC. Translation: CASSPRTSGSYEQYF.

The rearrangement joins TRBV19 to TRBJ1-5; 8 bases align to TRBD1. The CDR3 consists of 16 residues. Germline loops: CDR1 LNHDA, CDR2 SQIVND (reference sequence). The V and J ends lost 3 bases and 2 bases, in that order; junction bases with no gene match: 6. CDR3 in DNA: TGTGCCAGTAGTATTCCCGTGACAGGGGGCAATCAGCCCCAGCATTTT. Translated: CASSIPVTGGNQPQHF.

J is TRBJ1-1 and V is TRBV29-1; TRBD1 might be the D (6 bases). The germline V gene has CDR1 SQVTM and CDR2 ANQGSEA. V was shortened by 7 bases and J by 1 base, with 22 bases between the two germline ends. CDR3 length: 16 residues. This CDR3 is CSATPGTPLSNTEAFF. CDR3 sequence (DNA): TGCAGCGCGACACCCGGGACACCGTTATCGAACACTGAAGCTTTCTTT.

The V gene is TRBV6-6, the J gene TRBJ1-5; D call uncertain. Deletions cut 8 bases from V and 4 bases from J, with 12 bases between. Germline CDR1 MNHNY, CDR2 SVGAGI (reference sequence). The CDR3 spans 13 residues. CDR3 DNA sequence: TGTGCCAGCGTTTTCGGATTAAATCAGCCCCAGCATTTT. Its translation is CASVFGLNQPQHF.

J is TRBJ1-4 and V is TRBV6-5, with 10 bases fitting TRBD1. The junction had 5 bases not matched to a gene; V was cut back by 6 bases and J by 7 bases. The CDR3 totals 14 residues. The germline gives CDR1 MNHEY, CDR2 SVGAGI. The CDR3 DNA reads TGTGCCAGCAGGGGGACAGGGGTCACTGAAAAACTGTTTTTT. Translating it yields CASRGTGVTEKLFF.

This clone is a singleton in its sample. The CDR3 DNA reads TGTGCCAGCACCTGGACAGGCTCTGGAAACACCATATATTTT. It encodes CASTWTGSGNTIYF. The chain employs TRBV6-5 and TRBJ1-3, with TRBD1 matching over 7 bases. This CDR3 region has 14 residues. CDR1 and CDR2 (germline): MNHEY, SVGAGI. V lost 7 bases to trimming and J lost 0 bases; unmatched junction nucleotides: 3.

The V and J genes are TRBV28 and TRBJ2-7; TRBD1 matches at 12 bases. V gave up 3 bases and J gave up 5 bases; unmatched junction bases: 5. Germline CDR1 is MDHEN and CDR2 is SYDVKM. The CDR3 consists of 15 residues. The CDR3 nucleotides are TGTGCCAGCAGTTTTTGGGACAGGGGGCTGGACGAGCAGTACTTC. It specifies CASSFWDRGLDEQYF.

The genes are TRBV19 and TRBJ1-1; 8 positions match TRBD1. V shed 5 bases, J shed 7 bases, and the junction held 12 bases outside the gene matches. Germline V gene sequence: CDR1 LNHDA, CDR2 SQIVND (reference sequence). This CDR3 region has 15 residues. The CDR3 region has the DNA TGTGCCAGTAGTCTTCAGGGGGCCCGCTATGGTGAAGCTTTCTTT. Translated: CASSLQGARYGEAFF. The full variable domain, in which reference TRBV19 and TRBJ1-1 provide the parts outside the CDR3, is DGGITQSPKYLFRKEGQNVTLSCEQNLNHDAMYWYRQDPGQGLRLIYYSQIVNDFQKGDIAEGYSVSREKKESFPLTVTSAQKNPTAFYLCASSLQGARYGEAFFGQGTRLTVV.

This chain joins TRBV6-5 and TRBJ2-1; tentatively, D is TRBD2 (6 bases). Germline V gene lookup returns CDR1 MNHEY and CDR2 SVGAGI. This CDR3 has 13 residues. V was shortened by 11 bases and J by 3 bases, with 14 bases between the two germline ends. DNA for the CDR3: TGTGCCTCTCGAGCGGGTATCTACAATGAGCAGTTCTTC. This encodes CASRAGIYNEQFF.

The chain carries TRBV6-1 and TRBJ1-2; D is ambiguous. The CDR3 sequence is 11 residues long. In germline, CDR1 is MNHNS, CDR2 SASEGT. V lost 10 bases and J lost 4, with 10 bases in between. The CDR3 spells CAIQDPYGYTF. The DNA of the CDR3 is TGTGCCATTCAGGACCCCTATGGCTACACCTTC.

The chain couples TRBV4-2 to TRBJ1-1; D ambiguous. The CDR3 length is 17 residues. Germline loops: CDR1 LGHNA, CDR2 YNFKEQ. Trimming took 4 bases from V and 1 from J, leaving 19 bases between them. The CDR3 region is CASSRTIGGEGNTEAFF. In nucleotides, the CDR3 is TGTGCCAGCAGCCGTACGATAGGCGGGGAGGGGAACACTGAAGCTTTCTTT.

The J gene is TRBJ1-1, the V gene TRBV2; a possible D gene is TRBD1 (6 bases). CDR3 size: 13 residues. The V gene's germline CDR1 is SNHLY and CDR2 FYNNEI. Trimming stripped 7 bases from V and 4 bases from J, with 13 bases between. In nucleotides, the CDR3 is TGTGCCAGCACCTGGGGGCTCGGCACTGAAGCTTTCTTT. Protein: CASTWGLGTEAFF. The full variable domain, completed using reference TRBV2 and TRBJ1-1, is EPEVTQTPSHQVTQMGQEVILRCVPISNHLYFYWYRQILGQKVEFLVSFYNNEISEKSEIFDDQFSVERPDGSNFTLKIRSTKLEDSAMYFCASTWGLGTEAFFGQGTRLTVV.

V and J are TRBV5-6 and TRBJ1-2, with D perhaps matching TRBD1 (5 bases). V lost 6 bases to trimming and J lost 8 bases, with 23 bases between them. The CDR3 is 15 amino acids. Germline V gives CDR1 SGHDT, CDR2 YYEEEE. CDR3 bases: TGTGCCAGCACCCGGTGGGGGACTGTCGGTGGGGGCTACACCTTC. This gives the protein CASTRWGTVGGGYTF.

CDR3 in amino acids: CASSVDPAGGRLAYYNEQFF. The CDR3 DNA follows: TGTGCCAGCAGCGTAGACCCAGCGGGAGGGAGACTAGCTTACTACAATGAGCAGTTCTTC. V usage is TRBV9 and J usage is TRBJ2-1; 10 bases map to TRBD2. V dropped 0 bases and J dropped 3; count of bases not matched to a gene: 15. CDR3 length equals 20 residues. Germline CDR1 SGDLS, CDR2 YYNGEE.

The rearrangement joins TRBV5-5 to TRBJ2-5; D ambiguous. The V end lost 3 bases, the J end lost 5 bases, and 11 bases lay between the germline ends. This CDR3 spans 13 amino acids. Germline V gene lookup returns CDR1 SGHKS and CDR2 YYEKEE (reference sequence). The CDR3 DNA follows: TGTGCCAGCAGCTCCCGGGTAGGGGAGACCCAGTACTTC. Translating it yields CASSSRVGETQYF.

The rearrangement uses TRBV7-2 and TRBJ1-2; no clear D. CDR3 length: 12 amino acids. Per the germline V gene, CDR1 is SGHTA and CDR2 is FQGNSA. Trimming stripped 6 bases from V and 7 bases from J, with 12 bases between. This CDR3 is CASSPTGIGYTF. CDR3 sequence (DNA): TGTGCCAGCAGTCCTACGGGCATTGGCTACACCTTC.

This chain connects TRBV6-5 to TRBJ1-6, with TRBD1 identical over 8 bases. Germline CDR1 is MNHEY and CDR2 is SVGAGI. V lost 6 bases, J lost 8 bases, and 6 bases stayed unmatched. This CDR3 spans 14 amino acids. The CDR3 spells CASRAGQGDSPLHF. Written as DNA, the CDR3 is TGTGCCAGCAGAGCCGGACAGGGTGATTCACCCCTCCACTTT.

The chain joins TRBV28 to TRBJ1-6; D uncertain. Per germline, CDR1 MDHEN and CDR2 SYDVKM. The CDR3 contains 12 residues. V lost 6 bases and J 8 bases, leaving 8 bases between the germline ends. The CDR3 DNA follows: TGTGCCAGCAGGCCCGAATATTCACCCCTCCACTTT. It specifies CASRPEYSPLHF.

The CDR3 region has the DNA TGTGCCAGCAGCAACGCACAGGGGGCCCCTATCTATGGCTACACCTTC. It encodes CASSNAQGAPIYGYTF. This chain connects TRBV4-2 to TRBJ1-2, with 9 bases lining up with TRBD1. This CDR3 spans 16 amino acids. Germline loops: CDR1 LGHNA, CDR2 YNFKEQ. Trimming took 5 bases from V and 4 from J; bases not matched to a gene: 11.

The chain has TRBV7-9 and TRBJ1-1; TRBD1 is a possible D gene (5 bases). The germline V gene has CDR1 SEHNR and CDR2 FQNEAQ (reference sequence). V was pared by 3 bases and J by 10 bases, with 15 bases between. CDR3 size: 13 residues. The CDR3 region is CASSFGTIELAFF. The CDR3 DNA follows: TGTGCCAGCAGCTTTGGGACCATTGAGTTAGCTTTCTTT. Using reference TRBV7-9 and TRBJ1-1 for the parts outside the CDR3, the full variable domain is DTGVSQNPRHKITKRGQNVTFRCDPISEHNRLYWYRQTLGQGPEFLTYFQNEAQLEKSRLLSDRFSAERPKGSFSTLEIQRTEQGDSAMYLCASSFGTIELAFFGQGTRLTVV.

The chain recombines TRBV27 with TRBJ2-6; D might be TRBD1 or TRBD2, each matching 6 bases. The germline V and J ends were trimmed by 3 bases and 2 bases, with 14 bases remaining between them. This CDR3 has 17 residues. Germline assignment: CDR1 MNHEY and CDR2 SMNVEV (reference sequence). This CDR3 is CASSLGRGLTGANVLTF. CDR3 bases: TGTGCCAGCAGTTTGGGCAGGGGACTGACTGGGGCCAACGTCCTGACTTTC.

The chain has TRBV7-9 and TRBJ1-2; tentative D call: TRBD1 (5 bases). Germline assignment: CDR1 SEHNR and CDR2 FQNEAQ (reference sequence). This CDR3 has 16 amino acids. The V end was cut by 5 bases, the J end by 4 bases, with 20 bases between. The CDR3 reads CASSPNNLWGLYGYTF. As DNA, the CDR3 is TGTGCCAGCAGCCCCAACAACCTCTGGGGCCTCTATGGCTACACCTTC.

The V call is TRBV28, the J call TRBJ1-2, with D maybe TRBD1 (6 bases). The CDR3 is 15 residues long. Trimming left V 5 bases short and J 4 bases short, with 17 bases between. Germline loops: CDR1 MDHEN, CDR2 SYDVKM. The CDR3 here is CASSLPTGPPYGYTF. In DNA, the CDR3 is TGTGCCAGCAGTCTCCCGACAGGACCCCCCTATGGCTACACCTTC.

The chain links TRBV6-6 to TRBJ2-3; TRBD1 is a possible D gene (7 bases). Trimming removed 6 bases from V and 3 bases from J, with 10 bases in between. Germline lookup yields CDR1 MNHNY and CDR2 SVGAGI (reference sequence). The CDR3 loop spans 13 amino acids. In DNA form, the CDR3 reads TGTGCCAGCAGGGCGGGACAGACAGATACGCAGTATTTT. Translation gives CASRAGQTDTQYF.

The chain carries TRBV4-2 and TRBJ2-5; TRBD1 agrees at 9 bases. V gave up 4 bases and J gave up 2 bases; unmatched junction bases: 8. CDR3 length: 16 amino acids. CDR1 and CDR2 from the germline V gene are LGHNA and YNFKEQ. The CDR3 DNA reads as TGTGCCAGCAGCCTGGGGACGGGACAGGGTCAAGAGACCCAGTACTTC. As protein: CASSLGTGQGQETQYF.